A single sample is the source of the 26 T cell receptor beta chains below, sequenced in a study of T cells in Graves' hyperthyroidism and ophthalmopathy. RNA transcripts provided the source from which TCR beta CDR3 regions were amplified. When the TCR CDR3 underwent first-round RT-PCR, the HTBI primer set was used. TCRdb used MiXCR to reprocess the multiplex PCR reads, holding one entry per CDR3 protein. The profile shows a few hundred thousand distinct CDR3 sequences, around 14% of them singletons. The sequenced sample consisted of blood. The receptors were gathered from a woman aged 30 to 39 with Graves' hyperthyroidism.

This clonotype was detected ten times or more. This chain joins TRBV3-1 and TRBJ2-5; D may be TRBD1 (5 bases). Trimming removed 4 bases at V and 1 base at J, with 13 bases between. Germline assignment: CDR1 LGHDT and CDR2 YNNKEL (reference sequence). There are 15 residues in the CDR3. CDR3 amino acids: CASSPLGAAQETQYF. In DNA form, the CDR3 reads TGTGCCAGCAGCCCATTAGGGGCAGCCCAAGAGACCCAGTACTTC.

CDR3: CASSFLAVNYGYTF. The CDR3 coding sequence is TGTGCCAGCAGTTTTTTAGCGGTCAACTATGGCTACACCTTC. The V and J genes are TRBV28 and TRBJ1-2; D not certain. The CDR3 runs 14 residues. From germline, CDR1 is MDHEN and CDR2 SYDVKM. V was clipped by 3 bases and J by 2 bases, with 10 bases between them.

This clonotype occurred a few times. V gene TRBV29-1 combines with J gene TRBJ2-2; D is unclear. The V end was cut by 5 bases, the J end by 4 bases, with 8 bases between. The germline V gene encodes CDR1 SQVTM and CDR2 ANQGSEA. This CDR3 spans 12 amino acids. In DNA, the CDR3 is TGCAGCGTTCCAGACTTCACCGGGGAGCTGTTTTTT. This gives the protein CSVPDFTGELFF.

This clonotype came up a few times. This sequence joins TRBV6-1 and TRBJ2-3, with 16 bases lining up with TRBD2. CDR3 length: 18 residues. Trimming removed 6 bases from V and 3 bases from J; junction bases left unmatched: 9. Germline CDR1 reads MNHNS; CDR2 reads SASEGT. CDR3 sequence reads: CASSRGLAGGPGTDTQYF. CDR3 DNA sequence: TGTGCCAGCAGCCGGGGACTAGCGGGAGGGCCAGGAACAGATACGCAGTATTTT.

The chain couples TRBV7-9 to TRBJ1-2; weak D call: TRBD1 (6 bases). V lost 5 bases and J lost 8, with 15 bases in between. This CDR3 spans 13 amino acids. Germline V gene data show CDR1 as SEHNR and CDR2 as FQNEAQ (reference sequence). The CDR3 coding sequence is TGTGCCAGCAGCGACCGGACAGCGGAAGGCTACACCTTC. It yields the protein CASSDRTAEGYTF.

A word on this clonotype: This may arise from a read error, as a much more abundant clone is one base away. CDR3 nucleotide sequence: TGTGCCAGCACACCGGGGGGGGCGCAGAGTGAGCAGTTCTTC. Translation gives CASTPGGAQSEQFF. The rearrangement joins TRBV7-2 to TRBJ2-1, with 8 bases lining up with TRBD2. Germline V CDR1 and CDR2: SGHTA, FQGNSA. CDR3 size: 14 residues. V was pared by 7 bases and J by 9 bases, with 11 bases of the junction left unmatched.

This clonotype was recorded at least ten times. The chain joins TRBV27 to TRBJ1-1, with a tentative D call TRBD1 (6 bases). Germline V gene data show CDR1 as MNHEY and CDR2 as SMNVEV (reference sequence). The V end lost 3 bases, the J end lost 5 bases, and 16 bases lay between the germline ends. The CDR3 spans 15 residues. In nucleotides, the CDR3 is TGTGCCAGCAGTTTGATGGCAGGGGCAGGAACTGAAGCTTTCTTT. It codes for CASSLMAGAGTEAFF.

This clonotype was counted a few times. V usage is TRBV9 and J usage is TRBJ1-2; D is uncertain. The length of the CDR3 is 16 residues. Germline CDR1 is SGDLS and CDR2 is YYNGEE. Trimming cost V 4 bases and J 3 bases, with 19 bases left between them. CDR3 sequence reads: CASSPPPRLGDYGYTF. The CDR3 DNA reads as TGTGCCAGCAGCCCACCTCCAAGGCTTGGGGACTATGGCTACACCTTC. Combining the CDR3 with reference TRBV9 and TRBJ1-2 gives the whole variable domain DSGVTQTPKHLITATGQRVTLRCSPRSGDLSVYWYQQSLDQGLQFLIQYYNGEERAKGNILERFSAQQFPDLHSELNLSSLELGDSALYFCASSPPPRLGDYGYTFGSGTRLTVV.

In this sample, this clonotype turned up many times. The chain links TRBV24-1 to TRBJ2-3; the match to TRBD2 covers 14 bases. V dropped 3 bases and J dropped 3; count of bases not matched to a gene: 7. This CDR3 has 18 residues. The germline gives CDR1 KGHDR, CDR2 SFDVKD. CDR3: CATSDPRLAGGGTDTQYF. The CDR3 bases are TGTGCCACCAGTGATCCTCGACTAGCGGGAGGGGGGACAGATACGCAGTATTTT.

This clonotype has more than one count but fewer than ten. This CDR3 is CASSPLVGGYNEQFF. DNA of the CDR3: TGTGCCAGCAGCCCCTTAGTGGGGGGGTACAATGAGCAGTTCTTC. This chain joins TRBV11-2 and TRBJ2-1, with 7 positions matching TRBD2. Germline V gene lookup returns CDR1 SGHAT and CDR2 FQNNGV. With V trimmed by 5 bases and J by 4 bases, 8 bases remained unmatched. The length of the CDR3 is 15 residues.

This clonotype was counted at least ten times. J is TRBJ1-2 and V is TRBV9, with TRBD1 as a possible D gene (5 bases). The CDR3 has 14 amino acids. Germline V gives CDR1 SGDLS, CDR2 YYNGEE. The ends were cut back, 0 bases at V and 6 bases at J, with 12 bases in the middle. The CDR3 DNA reads TGTGCCAGCAGCGTAGTTTCGGGGGTCGATGGCTACACCTTC. The encoded protein is CASSVVSGVDGYTF.

This clonotype has ten or more counts. The V gene is TRBV10-3, the J gene TRBJ1-2; 8 nucleotides align to TRBD1. CDR1 and CDR2 (germline): ENHRY, SYGVKD. The CDR3 spans 15 residues. V lost 6 bases and J lost 7; bases outside the gene matches: 13. The CDR3 DNA reads as TGTGCCATCAGCCCTGGGATGGACAGGGTCGGTGGCTACACCTTC. It specifies CAISPGMDRVGGYTF.

This clonotype turned up a few times. The chain combines TRBV9 with TRBJ2-7, with a weak D call TRBD2 (5 bases). The CDR3 loop spans 12 amino acids. V dropped 7 bases and J dropped 7 bases, with 15 bases sitting between them. The germline gives CDR1 SGDLS, CDR2 YYNGEE. The CDR3 nucleotides read TGTGCCAGCCTAGCTCTCTCGGGGGAGCAGTACTTC. Translated: CASLALSGEQYF.

This chain joins TRBV20-1 and TRBJ2-7; TRBD2 matches at 10 bases. The CDR3 consists of 14 residues. In germline, CDR1 is DFQATT, CDR2 SNEGSKA (reference sequence). V gave up 4 bases and J gave up 4 bases; unmatched junction bases: 7. The CDR3 spells CSANLAGDGYEQYF. CDR3 sequence (DNA): TGCAGTGCTAACCTAGCGGGAGATGGGTACGAGCAGTACTTC.

This clonotype was picked up many times. The J gene is TRBJ2-5, the V gene TRBV12-5; D call uncertain. The CDR3 sequence is 14 residues long. Germline CDR1 LGHNT, CDR2 FRNRAP. V lost 1 base and J lost 1, with 7 bases in between. The DNA of the CDR3 is TGTGCTAGTGGTTTGGGGCGGCCCCAAGAGACCCAGTACTTC. Translating it yields CASGLGRPQETQYF.

In its sample, this clonotype was seen a few times. The chain carries TRBV9 and TRBJ2-1; D perhaps matches TRBD1 (6 bases). Germline lookup yields CDR1 SGDLS and CDR2 YYNGEE. This CDR3 region has 13 residues. Trimming pared 3 bases from V and 6 bases from J, leaving 10 bases between. The CDR3 spells CASSGRTANEQFF. The CDR3 DNA sequence: TGTGCCAGCAGCGGAAGGACAGCCAATGAGCAGTTCTTC.

The chain couples TRBV4-1 to TRBJ2-2; D is unresolved. The V and J ends lost 2 bases and 1 base respectively, with 8 bases between them. CDR3 length: 15 amino acids. The germline V gene encodes CDR1 MGHRA and CDR2 YSYEKL. The CDR3 spells CASSQPTVNTGELFF. CDR3 bases: TGCGCCAGCAGCCAACCTACAGTGAACACCGGGGAGCTGTTTTTT.

This clonotype was found many times. V and J are TRBV13 and TRBJ2-1; 10 bases are a match to TRBD2. Germline CDR1 reads PRHDT; CDR2 reads FYEKMQ (reference sequence). Losses at the gene ends were 5 bases for V and 2 bases for J; bases not matched to a gene: 6. The CDR3 runs 16 residues. The chain's CDR3 is CASSVLAGSTYNEQFF. As DNA, the CDR3 is TGTGCCAGCAGCGTACTAGCGGGAAGCACCTACAATGAGCAGTTCTTC.

This clonotype was seen ten or more times. This chain uses TRBV27 with TRBJ1-6; D not resolved. The ends were cut back, 2 bases at V and 2 bases at J, with 16 bases in the middle. The CDR3 consists of 18 residues. Germline lookup yields CDR1 MNHEY and CDR2 SMNVEV (reference sequence). CDR3 protein: CASSLRSPERAYNSPLHF. DNA for the CDR3: TGTGCCAGCAGTTTACGGTCCCCGGAACGCGCCTATAATTCACCCCTCCACTTT.

A note on this clonotype: A single base separates this from a much larger clone, so it may be a read error. The rearrangement links TRBV7-9 to TRBJ2-7, with D possibly matching TRBD2 (5 bases). Looked up from germline, CDR1 is SEHNR and CDR2 is FQNEAQ (reference sequence). The CDR3 covers 12 residues. The CDR3 loop reads CAISFGIYEQYF. The CDR3 DNA sequence: TGTGCCATCAGCTTCGGGATATACGAGCAGTACTTC.

This clonotype has only a few counts. The chain links TRBV2 to TRBJ2-3; 10 bases match TRBD1. This CDR3 is 15 amino acids long. V shed 8 bases and J 2 bases; nucleotides not matched to a gene: 7. CDR1 SNHLY and CDR2 FYNNEI come from the germline V gene. Here the CDR3 DNA reads TGTGCCAGCTCCCGGGACAGGGGTAACACAGATACGCAGTATTTT. Residues: CASSRDRGNTDTQYF.

About this clonotype: This may come from a read error, since a much larger clone is one base off. The chain joins TRBV9 to TRBJ2-7, with 8 nucleotides matching TRBD2. Per germline, CDR1 SGDLS and CDR2 YYNGEE. The junction had 8 bases not matched to a gene; V was cut back by 3 bases and J by 0 bases. The CDR3 consists of 16 residues. CDR3: CASSGYSGDSSYEQYF. In DNA, the CDR3 is TGTGCCAGCAGCGGTTATAGCGGGGATAGCTCCTACGAGCAGTACTTC.

At least ten counts were recorded for this clonotype. V usage is TRBV24-1 and J usage is TRBJ1-1; D gene uncertain. Trimming shortened V by 1 base and J by 6 bases, and 8 bases separated the two germline ends. The germline V gene encodes CDR1 KGHDR and CDR2 SFDVKD. This CDR3 spans 13 amino acids. DNA of the CDR3: TGTGCCACCAGTGATTTCGGGAATCCTGAAGCTTTCTTT. Translated, it gives CATSDFGNPEAFF.

This clonotype was seen repeatedly, ten times or more. V and J are TRBV3-1 and TRBJ1-1; the D is unclear. CDR3 size: 12 residues. Trimming removed 3 bases at V and 7 bases at J, with 9 bases between. From germline, CDR1 is LGHDT and CDR2 YNNKEL (reference sequence). The CDR3 nucleotides are TGTGCCAGCAGCCACAGCAGAGTTGAAGCTTTCTTT. Its protein product is CASSHSRVEAFF.

The V and J genes are TRBV5-1 and TRBJ2-7, with 9 bases that match TRBD1. Germline V gene data show CDR1 as SGHRS and CDR2 as YFSETQ. CDR3 length: 14 amino acids. Unmatched junction bases numbered 8, after V lost 3 bases and J lost 7 bases. CDR3 nucleotide sequence: TGCGCCAGCAGCTACGGACAGGGGCGAGGGGAGCAGTACTTC. Translating it yields CASSYGQGRGEQYF.

This clonotype was observed a few times. The gene calls are TRBV20-1 and TRBJ1-2; D ambiguous. Germline CDR1 and CDR2: DFQATT and SNEGSKA (reference sequence). This CDR3 spans 17 amino acids. Trimming shortened V by 0 bases and J by 1 base, and 18 bases separated the two germline ends. The CDR3 protein is CSARDLGRTRNNYGYTF. The CDR3 region has the DNA TGCAGTGCTAGAGATCTAGGCAGGACCCGGAATAACTATGGCTACACCTTC.